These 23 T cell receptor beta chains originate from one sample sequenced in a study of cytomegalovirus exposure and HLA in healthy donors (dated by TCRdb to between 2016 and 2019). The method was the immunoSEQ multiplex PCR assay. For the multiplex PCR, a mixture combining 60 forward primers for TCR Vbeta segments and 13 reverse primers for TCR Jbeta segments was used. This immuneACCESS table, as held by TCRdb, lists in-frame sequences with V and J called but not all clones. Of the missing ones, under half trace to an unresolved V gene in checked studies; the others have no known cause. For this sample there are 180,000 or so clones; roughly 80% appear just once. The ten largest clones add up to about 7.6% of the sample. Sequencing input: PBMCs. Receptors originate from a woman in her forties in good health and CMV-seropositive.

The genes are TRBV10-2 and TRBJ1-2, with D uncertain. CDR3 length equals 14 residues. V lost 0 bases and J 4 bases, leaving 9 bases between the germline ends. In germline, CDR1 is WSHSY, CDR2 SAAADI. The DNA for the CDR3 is TGCGCCAGCAGTGAGTCCGGGTCTGCCTATGGCTACACCTTC. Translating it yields CASSESGSAYGYTF.

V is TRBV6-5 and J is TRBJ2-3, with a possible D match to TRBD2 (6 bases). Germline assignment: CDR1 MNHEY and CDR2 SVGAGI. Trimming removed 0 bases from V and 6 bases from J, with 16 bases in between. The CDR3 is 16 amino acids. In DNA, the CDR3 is TGTGCCAGCAGTTACTCCGGGACTTTCCGGTTGGATACGCAGTATTTT. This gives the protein CASSYSGTFRLDTQYF.

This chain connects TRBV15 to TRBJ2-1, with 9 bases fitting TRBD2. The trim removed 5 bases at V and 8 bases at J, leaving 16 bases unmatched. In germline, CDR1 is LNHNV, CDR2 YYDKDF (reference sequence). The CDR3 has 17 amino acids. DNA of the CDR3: TGTGCCACCAGCCACCAGGGGCGGGAGGGCCGATGGCATGAGCAGTTCTTC. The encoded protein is CATSHQGREGRWHEQFF.

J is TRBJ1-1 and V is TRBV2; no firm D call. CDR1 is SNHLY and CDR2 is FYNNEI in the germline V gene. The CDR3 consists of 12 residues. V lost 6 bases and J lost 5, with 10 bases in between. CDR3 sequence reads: CASRRTGTEAFF. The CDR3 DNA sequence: TGTGCCAGCAGACGGACGGGGACTGAAGCTTTCTTT.

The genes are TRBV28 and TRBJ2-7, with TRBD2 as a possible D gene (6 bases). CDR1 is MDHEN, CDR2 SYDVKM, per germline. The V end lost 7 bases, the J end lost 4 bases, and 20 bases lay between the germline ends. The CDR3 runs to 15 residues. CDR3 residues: CASTQATASGYEQYF. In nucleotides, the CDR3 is TGTGCCAGCACCCAGGCGACAGCCAGCGGGTACGAGCAGTACTTC.

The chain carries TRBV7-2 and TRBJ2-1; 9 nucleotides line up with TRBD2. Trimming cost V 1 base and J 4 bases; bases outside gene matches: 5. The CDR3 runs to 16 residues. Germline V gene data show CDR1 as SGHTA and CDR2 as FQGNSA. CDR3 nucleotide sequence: TGTGCCAGCAGCTTAGTAGGGCTAGCGGGATACAATGAGCAGTTCTTC. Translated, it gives CASSLVGLAGYNEQFF.

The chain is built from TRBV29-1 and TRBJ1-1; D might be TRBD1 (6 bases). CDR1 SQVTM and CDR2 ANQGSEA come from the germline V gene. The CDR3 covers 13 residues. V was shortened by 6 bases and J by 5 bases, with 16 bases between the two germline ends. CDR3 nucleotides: TGCAGCGTCCTGCACAGGGAAGGGACTGAAGCTTTCTTT. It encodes CSVLHREGTEAFF.

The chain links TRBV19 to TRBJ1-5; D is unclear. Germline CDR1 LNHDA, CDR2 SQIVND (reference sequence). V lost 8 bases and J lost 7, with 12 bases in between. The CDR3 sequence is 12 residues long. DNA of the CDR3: TGTGCCAGTGCTAAGAGGGAACAGCCCCAGCATTTT. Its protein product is CASAKREQPQHF.

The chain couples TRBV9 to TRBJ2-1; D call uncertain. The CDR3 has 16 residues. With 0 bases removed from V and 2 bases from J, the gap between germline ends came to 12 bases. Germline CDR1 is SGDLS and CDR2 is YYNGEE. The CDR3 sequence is CASSVDSSVTYNEQFF. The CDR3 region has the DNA TGTGCCAGCAGCGTAGATTCGTCAGTAACCTACAATGAGCAGTTCTTC.

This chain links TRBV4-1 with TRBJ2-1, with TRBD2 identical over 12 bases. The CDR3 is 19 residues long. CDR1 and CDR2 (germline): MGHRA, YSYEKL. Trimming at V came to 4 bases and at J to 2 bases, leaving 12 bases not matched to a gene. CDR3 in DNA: TGCGCCAGCAGCCCCCATTCTAGCGGGAGGGCCGATACCTACAATGAGCAGTTCTTC. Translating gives CASSPHSSGRADTYNEQFF.

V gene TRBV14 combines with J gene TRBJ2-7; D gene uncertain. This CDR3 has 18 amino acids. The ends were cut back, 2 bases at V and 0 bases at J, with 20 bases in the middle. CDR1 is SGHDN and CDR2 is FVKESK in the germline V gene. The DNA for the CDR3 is TGTGCCAGCAGCCAAAAGATCCCGAGTGCTTCAAGCTCCTACGAGCAGTACTTC. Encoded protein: CASSQKIPSASSSYEQYF.

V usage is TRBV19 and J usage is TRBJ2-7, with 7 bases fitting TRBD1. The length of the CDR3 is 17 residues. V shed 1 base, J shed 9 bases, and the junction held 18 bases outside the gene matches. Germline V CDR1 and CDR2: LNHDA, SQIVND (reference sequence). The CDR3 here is CASSIAHGTARLTGQYF. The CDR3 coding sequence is TGTGCCAGTAGTATAGCTCACGGGACAGCCAGGCTAACGGGGCAGTACTTC.

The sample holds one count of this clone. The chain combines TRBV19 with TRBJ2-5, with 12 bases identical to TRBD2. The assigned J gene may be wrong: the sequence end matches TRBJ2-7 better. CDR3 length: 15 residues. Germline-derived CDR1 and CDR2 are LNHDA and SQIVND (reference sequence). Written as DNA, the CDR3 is TGTGCCAGTAGTAGGACTAGCGGGACCAGGGGCGAGCAGTACTTC. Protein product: CASSRTSGTRGEQYF.

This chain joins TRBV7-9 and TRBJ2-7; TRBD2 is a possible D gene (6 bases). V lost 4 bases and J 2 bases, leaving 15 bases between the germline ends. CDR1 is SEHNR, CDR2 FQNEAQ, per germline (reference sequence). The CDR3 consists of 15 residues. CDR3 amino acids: CASSSTLGEAYEQYF. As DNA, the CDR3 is TGTGCCAGCAGCTCAACATTGGGGGAGGCCTACGAGCAGTACTTC. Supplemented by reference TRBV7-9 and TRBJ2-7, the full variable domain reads DTGVSQNPRHKITKRGQNVTFRCDPISEHNRLYWYRQTLGQGPEFLTYFQNEAQLEKSRLLSDRFSAERPKGSFSTLEIQRTEQGDSAMYLCASSSTLGEAYEQYFGPGTRLTVT.

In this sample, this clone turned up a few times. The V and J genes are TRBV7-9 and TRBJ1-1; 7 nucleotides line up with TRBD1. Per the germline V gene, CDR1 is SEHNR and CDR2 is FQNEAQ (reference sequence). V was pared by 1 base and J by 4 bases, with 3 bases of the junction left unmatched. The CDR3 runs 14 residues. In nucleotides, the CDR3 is TGTGCCAGCAGCTTAGGGGACAGTTTCACTGAAGCTTTCTTT. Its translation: CASSLGDSFTEAFF.

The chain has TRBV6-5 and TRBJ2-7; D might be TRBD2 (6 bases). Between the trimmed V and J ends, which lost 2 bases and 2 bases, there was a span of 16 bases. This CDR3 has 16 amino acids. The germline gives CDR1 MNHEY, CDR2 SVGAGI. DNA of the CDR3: TGTGCCAGCAGTTACCGCGCCGGGGGATATACCTACGAGCAGTACTTC. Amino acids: CASSYRAGGYTYEQYF.

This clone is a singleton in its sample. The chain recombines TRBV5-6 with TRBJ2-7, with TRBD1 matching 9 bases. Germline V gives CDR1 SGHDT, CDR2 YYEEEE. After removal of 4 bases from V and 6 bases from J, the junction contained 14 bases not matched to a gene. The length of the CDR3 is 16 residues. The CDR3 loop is CASSAPSGTGFTEQYF. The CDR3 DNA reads TGTGCCAGCAGCGCTCCCTCCGGGACAGGGTTTACCGAGCAGTACTTC.

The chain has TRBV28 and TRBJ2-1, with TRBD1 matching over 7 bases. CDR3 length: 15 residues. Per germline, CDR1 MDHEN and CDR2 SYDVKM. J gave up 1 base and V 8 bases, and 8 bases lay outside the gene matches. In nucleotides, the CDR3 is TGTGCCAGCGCCCCGGGACAGTTTTCCTACAATGAGCAGTTCTTC. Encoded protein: CASAPGQFSYNEQFF.

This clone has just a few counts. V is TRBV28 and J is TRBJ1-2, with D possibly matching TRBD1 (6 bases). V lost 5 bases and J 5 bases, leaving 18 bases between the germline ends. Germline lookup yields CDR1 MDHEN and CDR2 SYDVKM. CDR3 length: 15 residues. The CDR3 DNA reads TGTGCCAGCAGTCCCGATCGTCAGGGGCTATATGGCTACACCTTC. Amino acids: CASSPDRQGLYGYTF.

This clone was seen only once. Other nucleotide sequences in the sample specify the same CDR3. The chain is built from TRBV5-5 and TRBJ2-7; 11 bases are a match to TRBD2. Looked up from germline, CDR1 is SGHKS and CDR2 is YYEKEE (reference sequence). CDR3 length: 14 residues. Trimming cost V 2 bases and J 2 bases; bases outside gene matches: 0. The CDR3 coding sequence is TGTGCCAGCAGCTTACTAGCGGGGGCCTACGAGCAGTACTTC. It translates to CASSLLAGAYEQYF.

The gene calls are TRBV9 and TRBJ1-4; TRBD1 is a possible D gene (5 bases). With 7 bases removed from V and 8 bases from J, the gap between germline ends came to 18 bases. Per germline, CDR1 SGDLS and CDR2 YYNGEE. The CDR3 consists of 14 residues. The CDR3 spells CASALGDSNEKLFF. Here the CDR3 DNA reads TGTGCCAGCGCCTTGGGCGACAGTAACGAAAAACTGTTTTTT.

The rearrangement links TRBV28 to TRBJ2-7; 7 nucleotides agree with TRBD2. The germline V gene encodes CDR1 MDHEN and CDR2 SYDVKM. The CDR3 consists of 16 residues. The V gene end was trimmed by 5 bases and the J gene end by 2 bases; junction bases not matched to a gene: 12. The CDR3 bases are TGTGCCAGCAGTGTCCCCCTGGGCGGGGGTGCCTACGAGCAGTACTTC. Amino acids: CASSVPLGGGAYEQYF.

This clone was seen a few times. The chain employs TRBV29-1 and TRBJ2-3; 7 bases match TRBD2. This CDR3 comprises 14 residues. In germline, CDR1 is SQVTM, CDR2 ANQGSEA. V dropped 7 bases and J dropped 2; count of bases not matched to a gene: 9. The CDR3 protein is CSATRGVNTDTQYF. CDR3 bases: TGCAGCGCCACCCGGGGGGTGAACACAGATACGCAGTATTTT.